Below, 17 T cell receptor beta chains from the same sample are listed, as sequenced in a study of blood T cells in healthy people across ages. Combining a sample-barcoded 5' primer with a J-beta primer mix, a second PCR ran for roughly 7 to 12 cycles. Each CDR3 protein gets one entry after TCRdb re-called the 5' RACE reads with MiXCR. The sample includes 980,000 or so distinct CDR3 sequences, 45% to 50% of them seen just once. Sequencing was carried out using blood. The receptors come from a man aged 30-40 years in good health.

The chain recombines TRBV20-1 with TRBJ1-2; 10 positions match TRBD1. The CDR3 loop spans 15 amino acids. V was pared by 0 bases and J by 7 bases, with 8 bases of the junction left unmatched. Germline CDR1 is DFQATT and CDR2 is SNEGSKA (reference sequence). Here the CDR3 reads CSARDGSGTGAGYTF. The CDR3 coding sequence is TGCAGTGCTAGAGATGGGTCCGGGACAGGGGCTGGCTACACCTTC.

The V and J genes are TRBV6-1 and TRBJ2-7, with unresolved D. The CDR3 contains 13 residues. Trimming stripped 5 bases from V and 3 bases from J, with 11 bases between. Looked up from germline, CDR1 is MNHNS and CDR2 is SASEGT. The CDR3 reads CASSRAKDYEQYF. CDR3 DNA: TGTGCCAGCAGTAGGGCAAAAGACTACGAGCAGTACTTC.

V and J are TRBV28 and TRBJ2-1, with 11 nucleotides matching TRBD2. From germline, CDR1 is MDHEN and CDR2 SYDVKM. The CDR3 contains 16 residues. V gave up 4 bases and J gave up 7 bases; unmatched junction bases: 9. CDR3 protein: CASSSRLAGPGNEQFF. As DNA, the CDR3 is TGTGCCAGCAGTTCCCGACTAGCGGGGCCAGGAAATGAGCAGTTCTTC.

The genes are TRBV4-3 and TRBJ2-5; the D call may be TRBD1 or TRBD2 (5 bases each). The V and J ends lost 0 bases and 11 bases respectively, with 19 bases between them. The CDR3 consists of 15 residues. Germline lookup yields CDR1 LGHNA and CDR2 YSLEER. The DNA for the CDR3 is TGCGCCAGCAGCCAAGAGGGACGGATCCACAATGAGCAGTACTTC. This encodes CASSQEGRIHNEQYF.

The chain links TRBV7-2 to TRBJ1-2, with D possibly matching TRBD1 (5 bases). This CDR3 has 17 residues. V was pared by 2 bases and J by 4 bases, with 20 bases between. In germline, CDR1 is SGHTA, CDR2 FQGNSA. The CDR3 sequence is CASSLLVWSREVYGYTF. The CDR3 coding sequence is TGTGCCAGCAGCTTATTAGTATGGAGCAGGGAGGTCTATGGCTACACCTTC.

This rearrangement joins TRBV7-2 to TRBJ1-4, with D hard to call. Germline CDR1 reads SGHTA; CDR2 reads FQGNSA. The CDR3 has 16 residues. V lost 5 bases and J lost 3, with 16 bases in between. As DNA, the CDR3 is TGTGCCAGCAGCCCGTGGTCACGGGAACCTAATGAAAAACTGTTTTTT. Translated, it gives CASSPWSREPNEKLFF.

This clonotype was counted only a few times. The genes are TRBV7-9 and TRBJ2-1; 7 nucleotides align to TRBD2. This CDR3 is 16 amino acids long. Germline V gene sequence: CDR1 SEHNR, CDR2 FQNEAQ (reference sequence). The trim removed 5 bases at V and 2 bases at J, leaving 9 bases unmatched. CDR3 region: CASSNRLALPYNEQFF. CDR3 sequence (DNA): TGTGCCAGCAGCAATCGACTAGCCCTACCCTACAATGAGCAGTTCTTC.

This clonotype has just a few counts. The V gene is TRBV7-2, the J gene TRBJ2-1; no clear D gene. V lost 5 bases, J lost 9 bases, and 20 bases lay in between. This CDR3 contains 15 residues. Germline V CDR1 and CDR2: SGHTA, FQGNSA. The CDR3 DNA reads as TGTGCCAGCAGCACACGACCTACAAGGGCCGGTGAGCAGTTCTTC. It yields the protein CASSTRPTRAGEQFF.

This clonotype was seen only a few times. V and J are TRBV11-3 and TRBJ2-7; the D gene is possibly TRBD1 (5 bases). This CDR3 has 17 residues. Germline V gene data show CDR1 as SGHNT and CDR2 as YENEEA. The V end lost 0 bases, the J end lost 0 bases, and 15 bases lay between the germline ends. The CDR3: CASSLERGISSSYEQYF. The DNA of the CDR3 is TGTGCCAGCAGCTTAGAAAGGGGAATATCGAGCTCCTACGAGCAGTACTTC.

V is TRBV7-9 and J is TRBJ2-5; tentative D call: TRBD2 (5 bases). The end of the DNA aligns better with TRBJ2-7, so the J call may be wrong. CDR3 length: 16 amino acids. CDR1 and CDR2 from the germline V gene are SEHNR and FQNEAQ (reference sequence). The CDR3 region has the DNA TGTGCCAGCAGCTTAGCGACTACCGGGGTCTTCTACGAGCAGTACTTC. This codes for CASSLATTGVFYEQYF.

This chain joins TRBV12-3 or TRBV12-4 and TRBJ1-5; tentative D call: TRBD1 (5 bases). V lost 6 bases and J lost 4, with 16 bases in between. This CDR3 is 15 amino acids long. CDR3 in amino acids: CASRASGTLNQPQHF. CDR3 coding DNA: TGTGCCAGCAGGGCCTCCGGGACCCTGAATCAGCCCCAGCATTTT.

With respect to this clonotype: With a much larger clone just one base away, this may be a read error. The genes are TRBV6-5 and TRBJ2-4; D is possibly TRBD1 (6 bases). The CDR3 totals 16 residues. Germline V lookup: CDR1 MNHEY, CDR2 SVGAGI. The ends were cut back, 6 bases at V and 0 bases at J, with 15 bases in the middle. CDR3 sequence: CASRPAGAQAKNIQYF. Here the CDR3 DNA reads TGTGCCAGCAGACCGGCAGGGGCCCAAGCCAAAAACATTCAGTACTTC.

The chain joins TRBV29-1 to TRBJ2-5, with D perhaps TRBD2 (5 bases). The assigned J gene may be wrong: the sequence end matches TRBJ2-4 better. Germline V gene data show CDR1 as SQVTM and CDR2 as ANQGSEA. This CDR3 is built from 12 residues. CDR3 nucleotides: TGCAGCGTTGTCCCGGGAACTAACATTCAGTACTTC. It yields the protein CSVVPGTNIQYF.

The chain has TRBV12-3 or TRBV12-4 and TRBJ2-1; tentative D call: TRBD1 (6 bases). This CDR3 is 15 amino acids long. Trimming removed 5 bases at V and 5 bases at J, with 16 bases between. This CDR3 is CASSPPGQHHNEQFF. In DNA form, the CDR3 reads TGTGCCAGCAGTCCACCGGGACAACACCACAATGAGCAGTTCTTC.

This chain connects TRBV7-9 to TRBJ2-5; 7 bases map to TRBD2. From germline, CDR1 is SEHNR and CDR2 FQNEAQ (reference sequence). The CDR3 consists of 16 residues. V was pared by 2 bases and J by 5 bases, with 11 bases of the junction left unmatched. The CDR3 region has the DNA TGTGCCAGCAGCTTACAAAGGACGGGGGGTGTGGAGACCCAGTACTTC. Translation: CASSLQRTGGVETQYF.

V gene TRBV12-3 or TRBV12-4 combines with J gene TRBJ2-3; D is perhaps TRBD2 (6 bases). Trimming left V 6 bases short and J 4 bases short, with 17 bases between. The CDR3 has 15 amino acids. This CDR3 reads CASSPRDSRSDTQYF. CDR3 nucleotide sequence: TGTGCCAGCAGCCCTCGGGACTCCCGCTCAGATACGCAGTATTTT.

The V call is TRBV20-1, the J call TRBJ1-6; D might be TRBD1 (5 bases). The CDR3 extends over 14 amino acids. V was trimmed by 5 bases and J by 5 bases, leaving 13 bases between them. CDR1 is DFQATT and CDR2 is SNEGSKA in the germline V gene (reference sequence). The CDR3 spells CSAQLGHDNSPLHF. The CDR3 nucleotides read TGCAGTGCTCAACTCGGACACGATAATTCACCCCTCCACTTT.